These 21 T cell receptor beta chains were all obtained from the same sample, sequenced in a study of shared clonotypes between healthy human individuals. Sequenced by immunoSEQ multiplex PCR; TCRdb stores in-frame clones only, minus some. The sample shows some 2,000,000 clones, around 95% of them seen only once. The material sequenced was naive CD4+ T cells sorted from blood. Subset specified: CD45RA+ positively selected. The origin of the receptors is a man aged 18 to 29 in good health.

The chain has TRBV30 and TRBJ1-1, with 7 bases aligning to TRBD1. There are 13 residues in the CDR3. The junction had 10 bases not matched to a gene; V was cut back by 2 bases and J by 10 bases. The germline V gene encodes CDR1 GTSNPN and CDR2 SVGIG (reference sequence). The CDR3 DNA reads as TGTGCCTGGAGTACGGGACAGCCCAGGACAGCTTTCTTT. Amino acids: CAWSTGQPRTAFF.

This chain links TRBV2 with TRBJ2-3; perhaps TRBD2 as D (5 bases). The CDR3 is made up of 13 amino acids. Germline V lookup: CDR1 SNHLY, CDR2 FYNNEI. CDR3 loop: CAQRETSTDTQYF. CDR3 nucleotide sequence: TGTGCTCAGAGGGAAACTAGCACAGATACGCAGTATTTT.

The DNA for the CDR3 is TGTGCCTGGACCCTCTATGCGGGGCATAGCTCACCCCTCCACTTT. Its protein is CAWTLYAGHSSPLHF. The V call is TRBV30, the J call TRBJ1-6; perhaps TRBD1 as D (5 bases). CDR3 length: 15 amino acids. V lost 4 bases and J 10 bases, leaving 20 bases between the germline ends. Looked up from germline, CDR1 is GTSNPN and CDR2 is SVGIG (reference sequence).

For this clone: The sample contains more than one DNA sequence encoding this CDR3. V gene TRBV7-9 combines with J gene TRBJ2-2, with 7 nucleotides matching TRBD2. The CDR3 runs 15 residues. Trimming cost V 1 base and J 5 bases; bases outside gene matches: 4. Germline V gene sequence: CDR1 SEHNR, CDR2 FQNEAQ (reference sequence). As DNA, the CDR3 is TGTGCCAGCAGCTTAGTACCAGCGGGGACCGGGGAGCTGTTTTTT. Amino acids: CASSLVPAGTGELFF.

The rearrangement joins TRBV10-3 to TRBJ2-1, with TRBD1 matching 8 bases. After removal of 10 bases from V and 0 bases from J, the junction contained 5 bases not matched to a gene. Germline V gives CDR1 ENHRY, CDR2 SYGVKD. The CDR3 runs to 14 residues. The CDR3 loop reads CARSTGGSYNEQFF. The CDR3 DNA reads TGTGCCAGAAGTACAGGGGGCTCCTACAATGAGCAGTTCTTC.

About this clone itself: The sample holds other DNA sequences that translate to the same CDR3. The chain combines TRBV7-9 with TRBJ1-2; D is ambiguous. CDR3 length: 14 amino acids. V lost 2 bases and J 1 base, leaving 8 bases between the germline ends. Germline V gene sequence: CDR1 SEHNR, CDR2 FQNEAQ (reference sequence). Here the CDR3 DNA reads TGTGCCAGCAGCTTATCTGGGGTTAACTATGGCTACACCTTC. Protein sequence: CASSLSGVNYGYTF.

A remark on this clone: The same CDR3 also results from other DNA sequences found in this sample. This chain connects TRBV7-9 to TRBJ1-1; D unresolved. Germline V lookup: CDR1 SEHNR, CDR2 FQNEAQ (reference sequence). Trimming took 1 base from V and 5 from J, leaving 8 bases between them. This CDR3 contains 13 residues. CDR3 DNA: TGTGCCAGCAGCTTAGACCTGGGGACTGAAGCTTTCTTT. It encodes CASSLDLGTEAFF.

V gene TRBV25-1 combines with J gene TRBJ1-3; 8 bases match TRBD1. This CDR3 comprises 17 residues. V lost 3 bases, J lost 9 bases, and 16 bases stayed unmatched. CDR1 is MGHDK and CDR2 is SYGVNS in the germline V gene. The CDR3 here is CASSDYAGGPGERTIYF. In DNA, the CDR3 is TGTGCCAGCAGTGACTATGCAGGGGGCCCCGGTGAGCGCACCATATATTTT.

The chain couples TRBV27 to TRBJ2-2; a weak D match, TRBD2 (7 bases). Trimming cost V 4 bases and J 4 bases, with 19 bases left between them. This CDR3 is built from 17 residues. The V gene's germline CDR1 is MNHEY and CDR2 SMNVEV (reference sequence). The CDR3 region is CASSSRREGVITGELFF. The CDR3 coding sequence is TGTGCCAGCAGTTCCCGGAGGGAGGGGGTCATCACCGGGGAGCTGTTTTTT.

This clone was observed once. The V gene is TRBV5-1, the J gene TRBJ2-3; TRBD2 might be the D (6 bases). Germline-derived CDR1 and CDR2 are SGHRS and YFSETQ. V was shortened by 0 bases and J by 4 bases, with 12 bases between the two germline ends. CDR3 length: 15 residues. This CDR3 is CASSLAASVADTQYF. CDR3 coding DNA: TGCGCCAGCAGCTTGGCGGCTAGCGTCGCAGATACGCAGTATTTT.

This clone was counted once. This rearrangement joins TRBV9 to TRBJ2-7, with D possibly being TRBD2 (5 bases). CDR1 and CDR2 (germline): SGDLS, YYNGEE. The CDR3 covers 13 residues. The V end lost 7 bases, the J end lost 5 bases, and 16 bases lay between the germline ends. The CDR3 DNA reads TGTGCCAGCGGTCGGGAAGCGATCGACGAGCAGTACTTC. As protein: CASGREAIDEQYF. The whole variable domain, filled in from reference TRBV9 and TRBJ2-7, reads DSGVTQTPKHLITATGQRVTLRCSPRSGDLSVYWYQQSLDQGLQFLIQYYNGEERAKGNILERFSAQQFPDLHSELNLSSLELGDSALYFCASGREAIDEQYFGPGTRLTVT.

The chain employs TRBV5-6 and TRBJ2-7; D unclear. Germline values: CDR1 SGHDT, CDR2 YYEEEE. This CDR3 region has 15 residues. V lost 1 base, J lost 5 bases, and 16 bases lay in between. CDR3 protein: CASSLWTMVTNEQYF. CDR3 nucleotides: TGTGCCAGCAGCTTGTGGACGATGGTAACGAACGAGCAGTACTTC.

The chain couples TRBV14 to TRBJ1-1, with no clear D. V was shortened by 5 bases and J by 1 base, with 5 bases between the two germline ends. The CDR3 runs to 12 residues. CDR1 and CDR2 from the germline V gene are SGHDN and FVKESK. CDR3 sequence (DNA): TGTGCCAGCAGCTTAGGGAACACTGAAGCTTTCTTT. The encoded protein is CASSLGNTEAFF. The complete variable domain, with remaining parts taken from reference TRBV14 and TRBJ1-1, reads EAGVTQFPSHSVIEKGQTVTLRCDPISGHDNLYWYRRVMGKEIKFLLHFVKESKQDESGMPNNRFLAERTGGTYSTLKVQPAELEDSGVYFCASSLGNTEAFFGQGTRLTVV.

V is TRBV30 and J is TRBJ2-7, with D hard to call. Germline CDR1 GTSNPN, CDR2 SVGIG (reference sequence). Trimming shortened V by 0 bases and J by 7 bases, and 13 bases separated the two germline ends. The length of the CDR3 is 13 residues. The CDR3 nucleotides read TGTGCCTGGAGTGTACGGGCAGGCGAAGAGCAGTACTTC. It yields the protein CAWSVRAGEEQYF.

The chain has TRBV6-6 and TRBJ2-5, with TRBD2 identical over 7 bases. There are 13 residues in the CDR3. CDR1 and CDR2 (germline): MNHNY, SVGAGI (reference sequence). Trimming at V came to 8 bases and at J to 2 bases, leaving 5 bases not matched to a gene. The CDR3 DNA reads TGTGCCAGCCGGGTGGGGGGGCAAGAGACCCAGTACTTC. This codes for CASRVGGQETQYF.

This clone was observed a single time. The chain carries TRBV6-5 and TRBJ1-3; tentatively, D is TRBD1 (6 bases). V was cut by 2 bases and J by 4 bases, with 12 bases left in between. The CDR3 is 15 amino acids. From germline, CDR1 is MNHEY and CDR2 SVGAGI. The CDR3 nucleotides read TGTGCCAGCAGTTACGGGGGGGCGCCCGGAAACACCATATATTTT. Translated, it gives CASSYGGAPGNTIYF.

This chain uses TRBV7-9 with TRBJ1-1, with D possibly being TRBD1 (5 bases). Germline loops: CDR1 SEHNR, CDR2 FQNEAQ (reference sequence). V was pared by 2 bases and J by 8 bases, with 12 bases between. The CDR3 spans 13 residues. The CDR3 bases are TGTGCCAGCAGCTTATTTACAACAGGCGAAGCTTTCTTT. It codes for CASSLFTTGEAFF.

On this clone: Other DNA variants within this sample encode the same CDR3. The rearrangement links TRBV2 to TRBJ1-6; perhaps TRBD1 as D (5 bases). V shed 5 bases and J shed 7 bases, with 9 bases lying between them. Germline loops: CDR1 SNHLY, CDR2 FYNNEI. CDR3 length equals 13 residues. CDR3 amino acids: CASSRDFNSPLHF. The CDR3 bases are TGTGCCAGCAGTCGGGACTTCAATTCACCCCTCCACTTT.

To note about this clone: This CDR3 is also generated by other DNA sequences in the sample. This chain connects TRBV15 to TRBJ1-2; possible D gene TRBD1, 6 bases. The CDR3 length is 14 residues. The germline gives CDR1 LNHNV, CDR2 YYDKDF (reference sequence). Trimming removed 0 bases from V and 1 base from J, with 6 bases in between. The CDR3 nucleotides are TGTGCCACCAGCAGAGACAGGGGTAACTATGGCTACACCTTC. Translating gives CATSRDRGNYGYTF.

Turning to this clone: This may stem from a read error, because a much larger clone lies one nucleotide away. This sequence joins TRBV5-5 and TRBJ1-1; 9 bases fit TRBD1. The CDR3 covers 13 residues. V gave up 4 bases and J gave up 3 bases; unmatched junction bases: 1. Germline assignment: CDR1 SGHKS and CDR2 YYEKEE (reference sequence). The CDR3 spells CASSRQGDTEAFF. The CDR3, as DNA: TGTGCCAGCAGCCGACAGGGGGACACTGAAGCTTTCTTT.

The chain links TRBV9 to TRBJ2-7, with 9 positions matching TRBD2. V was clipped by 4 bases and J by 7 bases; unmatched bases: 15. CDR1 and CDR2 from the germline V gene are SGDLS and YYNGEE. The CDR3 contains 16 residues. CDR3 protein: CASSPRIAGALVEQYF. CDR3 coding DNA: TGTGCCAGCAGCCCCAGGATAGCGGGAGCGCTGGTAGAGCAGTACTTC.